Below are 9 T cell receptor beta chains sequenced from a single sample in a study of blood T cell repertoires in COVID-19. Libraries were prepared by immunoSEQ multiplex PCR; TCRdb keeps only in-frame clonotypes and omits some of them. Here the sample spans 250,000 to 300,000 clones, roughly 80% being singletons. Sequenced sample: peripheral blood. These receptors came from a man aged 55 to 70 who had recovered from COVID-19.

CDR3 region: CASMRGLNTEAFF. The CDR3 region has the DNA TGTGCCAGCATGCGCGGATTGAACACTGAAGCTTTCTTT. The V gene is TRBV2, the J gene TRBJ1-1; D gene ambiguous. Trimming cost V 7 bases and J 0 bases, with 9 bases left between them. The CDR3 runs 13 residues. Germline values: CDR1 SNHLY, CDR2 FYNNEI.

The V gene is TRBV19, the J gene TRBJ1-5; D is uncertain. Germline CDR1 reads LNHDA; CDR2 reads SQIVND (reference sequence). There are 13 residues in the CDR3. The germline V and J ends were trimmed by 7 bases and 0 bases, with 7 bases remaining between them. The CDR3 nucleotides read TGTGCCAGTAAGCAGGATAGCAATCAGCCCCAGCATTTT. It is translated as CASKQDSNQPQHF.

The rearrangement links TRBV18 to TRBJ1-4; no firm D call. The CDR3 contains 14 residues. The V gene's germline CDR1 is KGHSH and CDR2 LQKENI. The germline V and J ends were trimmed by 6 bases and 0 bases, with 8 bases remaining between them. CDR3 protein: CASSAQATNEKLFF. In DNA, the CDR3 is TGTGCCAGCTCGGCGCAGGCAACTAATGAAAAACTGTTTTTT.

The chain joins TRBV12-5 to TRBJ2-3; TRBD2 aligns across 7 bases. The CDR3 is 16 residues long. Germline V CDR1 and CDR2: LGHNT, FRNRAP. The trim removed 1 base at V and 2 bases at J, leaving 6 bases unmatched. Here the CDR3 reads CASGLGLAANTDTQYF. The CDR3 DNA reads as TGTGCTAGTGGTTTGGGGCTAGCGGCAAACACAGATACGCAGTATTTT. The full variable domain, its missing parts supplied by reference TRBV12-5 and TRBJ2-3, is DARVTQTPRHKVTEMGQEVTMRCQPILGHNTVFWYRQTMMQGLELLAYFRNRAPLDDSGMPKDRFSAEMPDATLATLKIQPSEPRDSAVYFCASGLGLAANTDTQYFGPGTRLTVL.

V and J are TRBV28 and TRBJ2-3; 9 nucleotides agree with TRBD2. This CDR3 spans 14 amino acids. In germline, CDR1 is MDHEN, CDR2 SYDVKM. The V and J ends lost 3 bases and 6 bases, in that order; junction bases with no gene match: 4. CDR3 nucleotide sequence: TGTGCCAGCAGTTTCCTAGCGGGAACGGATACGCAGTATTTT. It is translated as CASSFLAGTDTQYF.

The chain is built from TRBV3-1 (or the pseudogene TRBV3-2) and TRBJ1-2; 8 bases agree with TRBD1. The CDR3 covers 15 residues. Germline trimming cut 4 bases from V and 3 bases from J; bases unmatched to any gene: 7. Germline V gene lookup returns CDR1 LGHDT and CDR2 YNNKEL (reference sequence). This CDR3 is CASSRTDRDYYGYTF. The CDR3 DNA reads TGTGCCAGCAGCCGCACGGACAGGGATTACTATGGCTACACCTTC.

This chain joins TRBV12-3 or TRBV12-4 and TRBJ2-7; D not resolved. The CDR3 is 12 amino acids. V was shortened by 5 bases and J by 4 bases, with 9 bases between the two germline ends. The chain's CDR3 is CASSLDTYEQYF. The CDR3 coding sequence is TGTGCCAGCAGTCTCGACACGTACGAGCAGTACTTC.

The chain links TRBV24-1 to TRBJ2-1, with 7 bases identical to TRBD1. This CDR3 is 15 amino acids long. V lost 3 bases and J lost 4; bases outside the gene matches: 5. From germline, CDR1 is KGHDR and CDR2 SFDVKD. The CDR3 loop reads CATSDPTGRYNEQFF. The DNA for the CDR3 is TGTGCCACCAGTGATCCGACAGGGAGATACAATGAGCAGTTCTTC.

In this sample, this clone turned up once. V is TRBV12-3 or TRBV12-4 and J is TRBJ2-7; 7 bases are shared with TRBD1. The CDR3 contains 13 residues. The V gene end was trimmed by 6 bases and the J gene end by 3 bases; junction bases not matched to a gene: 5. The chain's CDR3 is CASRSTGSYEQYF. CDR3 in DNA: TGTGCCAGCAGGTCGACAGGGAGCTACGAGCAGTACTTC.